These 5 T cell receptor beta chains came from one sample sequenced in a study of T-cell reconstitution after alpha-beta-depleted transplantation in children. These TCRs' antigens remain unknown. A TCRbeta library incorporating unique molecular identifiers was prepared. A single record per CDR3 protein comes from TCRdb applying MiXCR to the PCR reads. Among about 300,000 distinct CDR3 sequences, over 7.5% were seen once, and the ten largest hold approximately 9%. Findings of the study overall: T cells produced anew were the main source of T-cell counts and diversity one year after transplant.

Sequencing was performed on peripheral blood, taken 360 days after TCRalphabeta/CD19-depleted stem cell transplant. The origin of the receptors is a female patient aged 2 to 10 who had a stem cell transplant for Fanconi anemia, so the T cells may come from the graft donor.

This clonotype has a count of ten or more. V and J are TRBV20-1 and TRBJ2-1; 8 nucleotides line up with TRBD2. With 0 bases clipped from V and 3 bases from J, the junction kept 7 bases outside the gene matches. The CDR3 loop spans 16 amino acids. In germline, CDR1 is DFQATT, CDR2 SNEGSKA (reference sequence). The DNA for the CDR3 is TGCAGTGCTAGAGACAGGAGCGGGAGAGGCTACAATGAGCAGTTCTTC. It translates to CSARDRSGRGYNEQFF.

There are many counts of this clonotype. The rearrangement links TRBV12-3 or TRBV12-4 to TRBJ1-2, with D tentatively TRBD1 (6 bases). V shed 6 bases and J shed 4 bases, with 15 bases lying between them. The CDR3 length is 14 residues. The CDR3 spells CASRETGLPYGYTF. The DNA for the CDR3 is TGTGCCAGCAGGGAAACAGGGCTACCCTATGGCTACACCTTC.

The genes are TRBV28 and TRBJ1-4; D uncertain. Germline CDR1 and CDR2: MDHEN and SYDVKM. Trimming shortened V by 6 bases and J by 8 bases, and 22 bases separated the two germline ends. The CDR3 contains 16 residues. The CDR3: CASSSHREPNREKLFF. Here the CDR3 DNA reads TGTGCCAGCAGCTCCCACCGGGAGCCAAACCGGGAAAAACTGTTTTTT.

This clonotype came up a few times. The chain employs TRBV9 and TRBJ2-7; TRBD2 matches 7 bases. The CDR3 consists of 15 residues. CDR1 is SGDLS and CDR2 is YYNGEE in the germline V gene. J gave up 1 base and V 0 bases, and 4 bases lay outside the gene matches. The CDR3, as DNA: TGTGCCAGCAGCGTAGGGGGGGGTAGATCCTACGAGCAGTACTTC. This sequence encodes CASSVGGGRSYEQYF.

This clonotype was picked up many times. This rearrangement joins TRBV5-6 to TRBJ2-1; D is unclear. In germline, CDR1 is SGHDT, CDR2 YYEEEE. There are 12 residues in the CDR3. Deletions cut 4 bases from V and 8 bases from J, with 10 bases between. The CDR3 loop is CASSLPRYEQFF. In DNA form, the CDR3 reads TGTGCCAGCAGCCTCCCCCGGTATGAGCAGTTCTTC.